Below, 14 T cell receptor beta chains from the same sample are listed, as sequenced in a study of blood T cell repertoires in COVID-19. TCRdb's copy holds only in-frame clones and misses some; the assay was immunoSEQ multiplex PCR. The repertoire holds 36,000 or so clones, with 90% as singletons. The sample taken for sequencing was peripheral blood. These receptors came from a human donor in a cohort sampled during active COVID-19.

This clone was seen just once. The J gene is TRBJ2-7, the V gene TRBV6-6, with TRBD1 as a possible D gene (6 bases). CDR1 is MNHNY and CDR2 is SVGAGI in the germline V gene (reference sequence). This CDR3 is 15 amino acids long. V shed 0 bases and J shed 1 base, with 10 bases lying between them. The CDR3 DNA reads TGTGCCAGCAGTTACTCGGCAGGGGCATCCTACGAGCAGTACTTC. It is translated as CASSYSAGASYEQYF.

The rearrangement uses TRBV5-1 and TRBJ2-1, with a tentative D call TRBD2 (6 bases). Germline loops: CDR1 SGHRS, CDR2 YFSETQ. The CDR3 sequence is 16 residues long. V lost 4 bases, J lost 0 bases, and 14 bases lay in between. The CDR3 is CASSRSGLSSYNEQFF. CDR3 bases: TGCGCCAGCAGCCGCAGCGGGCTTAGCTCCTACAATGAGCAGTTCTTC.

The rearrangement joins TRBV6-5 to TRBJ2-2; 7 bases align to TRBD2. V was clipped by 10 bases and J by 1 base; unmatched bases: 6. Per germline, CDR1 MNHEY and CDR2 SVGAGI. CDR3 size: 14 residues. CDR3 sequence (DNA): TGTGCCACCCGGGGGGAGCTGAACACCGGGGAGCTGTTTTTT. Its protein is CATRGELNTGELFF.

The chain employs TRBV7-3 and TRBJ2-3, with a weak D call TRBD1 (6 bases). Germline V gene lookup returns CDR1 SGHTA and CDR2 FQGTGA. Between the trimmed V and J ends, which lost 0 bases and 2 bases, there was a span of 9 bases. The CDR3 is 15 amino acids. The CDR3 DNA is TGTGCCAGCAGCTTAACGTCAGGGGCCACAGATACGCAGTATTTT. The encoded protein is CASSLTSGATDTQYF.

This sequence joins TRBV7-9 and TRBJ2-6; the D gene is possibly TRBD1 (5 bases). Trimming shortened V by 7 bases and J by 0 bases, and 16 bases separated the two germline ends. In germline, CDR1 is SEHNR, CDR2 FQNEAQ (reference sequence). The CDR3 is 17 residues long. CDR3 in amino acids: CASTRATTSSGANVLTF. The CDR3 nucleotides are TGTGCCAGCACCAGGGCCACGACGAGCTCTGGGGCCAACGTCCTGACTTTC.

The gene calls are TRBV18 and TRBJ1-5; D unclear. Germline CDR1 and CDR2: KGHSH and LQKENI. Between the trimmed V and J ends, which lost 2 bases and 2 bases, there was a span of 10 bases. This CDR3 spans 15 amino acids. The DNA of the CDR3 is TGTGCCAGCTCACCAACGGGAATTGGCAATCAGCCCCAGCATTTT. It codes for CASSPTGIGNQPQHF.

In its sample, this clone was seen a few times. J is TRBJ1-5 and V is TRBV28, with a weak D call TRBD1 (6 bases). This CDR3 is built from 18 residues. V was pared by 1 base and J by 6 bases, with 22 bases between. Germline-derived CDR1 and CDR2 are MDHEN and SYDVKM. The CDR3 spells CASSLSAQDRGSGQPQHF. The CDR3 DNA is TGTGCCAGCAGTTTATCCGCCCAGGACAGAGGGTCCGGTCAGCCCCAGCATTTT.

This sequence joins TRBV7-9 and TRBJ2-7; no clear D. The CDR3 loop spans 11 amino acids. Looked up from germline, CDR1 is SEHNR and CDR2 is FQNEAQ (reference sequence). Trimming stripped 7 bases from V and 3 bases from J, with 7 bases between. The CDR3 coding sequence is TGTGCCAGCACCCTCGGCTACGAGCAGTACTTC. Residues: CASTLGYEQYF.

The V call is TRBV5-1, the J call TRBJ2-1, with 13 bases that match TRBD2. CDR3 size: 16 residues. Germline-derived CDR1 and CDR2 are SGHRS and YFSETQ. V lost 4 bases to trimming and J lost 8 bases; unmatched junction nucleotides: 9. Here the CDR3 reads CASSRTSGSFRDEQFF. CDR3 coding DNA: TGCGCCAGCAGCCGGACTAGCGGGAGCTTTAGGGATGAGCAGTTCTTC.

The chain joins TRBV5-1 to TRBJ1-4, with TRBD1 matching over 9 bases. The CDR3 is made up of 15 amino acids. Germline V lookup: CDR1 SGHRS, CDR2 YFSETQ. V shed 0 bases, J shed 8 bases, and the junction held 5 bases outside the gene matches. The CDR3 reads CASSLGQGDREKLFF. CDR3 sequence (DNA): TGCGCCAGCAGCTTGGGACAGGGGGATCGAGAAAAACTGTTTTTT.

This chain connects TRBV19 to TRBJ1-5; perhaps TRBD1 as D (5 bases). Trimming removed 8 bases at V and 0 bases at J, with 14 bases between. This CDR3 region has 15 residues. The germline CDR1 and CDR2 sequences are LNHDA and SQIVND (reference sequence). The CDR3 region has the DNA TGTGCCAGTCTAGACAGACACTATAGCAATCAGCCCCAGCATTTT. Its protein is CASLDRHYSNQPQHF.

This clone was observed a few times. The chain couples TRBV5-3 to TRBJ1-6; D call uncertain. TRBV5-3 has ORF status, its function being uncertain. The CDR3 totals 15 residues. Trimming stripped 5 bases from V and 7 bases from J, with 16 bases between. The CDR3 region has the DNA TGTGCCAGAAGTTCCACCGGCGGAGGCAATTCACCCCTCCACTTT. Its protein is CARSSTGGGNSPLHF.

This chain joins TRBV25-1 and TRBJ1-4, with unresolved D. This CDR3 region has 15 residues. V lost 1 base to trimming and J lost 6 bases, with 12 bases between them. CDR1 and CDR2 (germline): MGHDK, SYGVNS. CDR3: CASSEWSGRDEKLFF. Written as DNA, the CDR3 is TGTGCCAGCAGTGAATGGTCGGGGAGGGATGAAAAACTGTTTTTT.

The J gene is TRBJ2-1, the V gene TRBV27; 10 nucleotides agree with TRBD2. In germline, CDR1 is MNHEY, CDR2 SMNVEV (reference sequence). J lost 0 bases, V lost 6 bases, and 5 bases had no gene match. This CDR3 region has 16 residues. The CDR3 DNA sequence: TGTGCCAGCAGCCGAGGACTAGCGGCCTCCTACAATGAGCAGTTCTTC. Translating gives CASSRGLAASYNEQFF.